This record covers a single T cell receptor (beta chain). Its target is not known. The data were obtained in a study of cytomegalovirus exposure and HLA in healthy donors. TCRdb's table, derived via immunoSEQ multiplex PCR, lists solely in-frame clones and lacks some. The data show approximately 200,000 clones, around 88% seen once. The V gene end was trimmed by 5 bases and the J gene end by 6 bases; junction bases not matched to a gene: 11. Germline V gene data show CDR1 as MNHEY and CDR2 as SMNVEV (reference sequence). CDR3 size: 15 residues. Study-level points and caveats: More than 150 TCR beta chains were listed as cytomegalovirus-associated. Cytomegalovirus status was reportedly diagnosed by the classifier with high sensitivity and specificity. Most observed TCR sequences were rare, whereas some public TCRs were detected in many donors.

V is TRBV27 and J is TRBJ1-2; 8 bases are a match to TRBD1. Sequencing was performed on PBMCs. The TCR was taken from a woman younger than 30 in good health and CMV-seronegative. The CDR3 spells CASSTRQGAWNGYTF. The CDR3 DNA sequence: TGTGCCAGCAGTACTAGGCAGGGGGCTTGGAATGGCTACACCTTC.